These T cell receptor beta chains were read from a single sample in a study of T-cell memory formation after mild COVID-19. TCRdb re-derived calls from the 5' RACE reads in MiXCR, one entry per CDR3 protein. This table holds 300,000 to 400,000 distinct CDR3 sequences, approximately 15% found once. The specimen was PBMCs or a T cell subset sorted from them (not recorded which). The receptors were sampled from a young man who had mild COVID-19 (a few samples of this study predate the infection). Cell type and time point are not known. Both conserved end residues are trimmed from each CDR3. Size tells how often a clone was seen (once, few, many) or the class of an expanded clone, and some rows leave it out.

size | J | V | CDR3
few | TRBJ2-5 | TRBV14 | ASSPLQGRGQETQY
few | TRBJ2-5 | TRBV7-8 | ASSFALGTQY
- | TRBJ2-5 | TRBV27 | ASSPWGEPETQY
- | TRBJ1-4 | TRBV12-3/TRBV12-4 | ASSLAFEKLF
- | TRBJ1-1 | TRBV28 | ASSFAGLNTEAF
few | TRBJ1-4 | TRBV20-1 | SARPGDKLF
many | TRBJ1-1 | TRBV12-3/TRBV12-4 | ASSFLGQGTKAF
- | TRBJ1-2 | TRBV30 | AWSDGVRGYT
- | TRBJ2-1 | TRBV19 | ASTPTGTGLNNEQF
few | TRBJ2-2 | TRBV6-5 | ASSPGLVRTGELF
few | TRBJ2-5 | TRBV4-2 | ASSQDTKETQY
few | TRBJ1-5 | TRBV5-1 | ASSLSGVSNQPQH
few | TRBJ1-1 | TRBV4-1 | ASSQLGTAF
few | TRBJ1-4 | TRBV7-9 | ASSPPRGGKLF
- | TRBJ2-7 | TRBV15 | ATSNRGYEQY
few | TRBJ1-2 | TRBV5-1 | ASSLESVTGGGYT
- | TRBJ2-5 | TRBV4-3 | ASSQDGGGTQY
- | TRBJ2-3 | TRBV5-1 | ASSSGRASTDTQY
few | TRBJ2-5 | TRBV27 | ASSHNGDGTQY
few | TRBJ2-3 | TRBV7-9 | ASSLARDTDTQY